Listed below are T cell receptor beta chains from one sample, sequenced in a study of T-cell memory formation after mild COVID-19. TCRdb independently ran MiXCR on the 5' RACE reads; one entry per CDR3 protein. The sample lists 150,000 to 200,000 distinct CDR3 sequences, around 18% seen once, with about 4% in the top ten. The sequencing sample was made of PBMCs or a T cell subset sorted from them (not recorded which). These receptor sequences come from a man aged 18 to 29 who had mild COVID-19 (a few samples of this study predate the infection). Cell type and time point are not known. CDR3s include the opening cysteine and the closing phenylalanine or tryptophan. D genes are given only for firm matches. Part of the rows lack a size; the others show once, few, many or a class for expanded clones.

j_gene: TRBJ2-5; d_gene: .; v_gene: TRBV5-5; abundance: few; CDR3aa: CASSLTRGWQETQYF; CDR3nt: TGTGCCAGCAGCTTGACCAGGGGATGGCAAGAGACCCAGTACTTC
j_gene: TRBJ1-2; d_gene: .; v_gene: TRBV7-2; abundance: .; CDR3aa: CASSFKGYGYTF; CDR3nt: TGTGCCAGCAGCTTTAAGGGGTATGGCTACACCTTC
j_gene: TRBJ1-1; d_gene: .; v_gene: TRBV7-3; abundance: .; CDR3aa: CASSLLPGRTEAFF; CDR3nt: TGTGCCAGCAGCTTACTTCCAGGGAGGACTGAAGCTTTCTTT
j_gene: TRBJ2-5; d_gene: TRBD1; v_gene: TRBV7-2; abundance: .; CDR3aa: CASSLLRDRGDIIF; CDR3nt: TGTGCCAGCAGCTTACTCCGGGACAGGGGAGACATCATCTTC
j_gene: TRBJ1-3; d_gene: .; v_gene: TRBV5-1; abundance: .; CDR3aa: CASSQRGGPGNTIYF; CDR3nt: TGCGCCAGCAGCCAGAGGGGTGGACCTGGAAACACCATATATTTT
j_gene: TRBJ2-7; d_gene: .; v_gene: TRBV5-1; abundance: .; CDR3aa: CASSLPDFYEQYF; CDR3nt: TGCGCCAGCAGCTTGCCGGACTTCTACGAGCAGTACTTC
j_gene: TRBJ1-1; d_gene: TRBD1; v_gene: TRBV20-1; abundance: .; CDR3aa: CRGDRMNTEAFF; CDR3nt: TGCAGGGGGGACAGGATGAACACTGAAGCTTTCTTT
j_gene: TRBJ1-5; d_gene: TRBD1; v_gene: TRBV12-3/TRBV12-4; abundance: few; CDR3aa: CASKGTGSGQPQHF; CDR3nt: TGTGCCAGCAAGGGGACAGGGTCTGGTCAGCCCCAGCATTTT
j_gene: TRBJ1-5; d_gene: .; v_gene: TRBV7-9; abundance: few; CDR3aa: CASSLTGINQPQHF; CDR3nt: TGTGCCAGCAGCTTAACAGGTATCAATCAGCCCCAGCATTTT
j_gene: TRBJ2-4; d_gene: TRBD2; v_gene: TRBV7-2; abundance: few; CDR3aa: CASSPSGGNIQYF; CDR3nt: TGTGCCAGCAGCCCATCGGGGGGAAACATTCAGTACTTC
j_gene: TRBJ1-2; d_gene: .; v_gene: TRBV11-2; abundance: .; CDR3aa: CASSVDITNYGYTF; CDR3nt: TGTGCCAGCAGCGTGGACATAACTAACTATGGCTACACCTTC
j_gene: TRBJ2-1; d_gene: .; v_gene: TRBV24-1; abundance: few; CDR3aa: CATSITAGGEQFF; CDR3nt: TGTGCCACCAGTATAACAGCCGGCGGTGAGCAGTTCTTC
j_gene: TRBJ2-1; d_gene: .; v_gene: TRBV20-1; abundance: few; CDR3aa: CSARDRGGQTHNEQFF; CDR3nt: TGCAGTGCTAGAGATAGGGGGGGTCAAACTCACAATGAGCAGTTCTTC
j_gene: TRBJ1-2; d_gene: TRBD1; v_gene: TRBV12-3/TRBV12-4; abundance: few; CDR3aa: CASSLGQANYGYTF; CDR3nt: TGTGCCAGCAGTTTGGGACAGGCTAACTATGGCTACACCTTC
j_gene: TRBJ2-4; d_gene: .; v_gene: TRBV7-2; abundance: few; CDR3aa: CASTPGHHYLAKNIQYF; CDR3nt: TGTGCCAGCACCCCCGGGCACCATTACCTAGCCAAAAACATTCAGTACTTC
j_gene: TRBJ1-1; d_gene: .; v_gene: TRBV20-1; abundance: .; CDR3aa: CSARHPGGSGDTEAFF; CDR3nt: TGCAGTGCTAGGCACCCCGGAGGGTCGGGCGACACTGAAGCTTTCTTT
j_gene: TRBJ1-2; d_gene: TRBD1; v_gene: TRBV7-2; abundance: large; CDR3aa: CASSLPTGGYGYTF; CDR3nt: TGTGCCAGCAGCTTACCGACAGGGGGCTATGGCTACACCTTC
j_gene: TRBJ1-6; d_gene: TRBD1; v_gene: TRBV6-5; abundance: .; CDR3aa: CASSYSLGSGGASPLHF; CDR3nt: TGTGCCAGCAGTTACTCGTTAGGCTCAGGGGGAGCGTCACCCCTCCACTTT
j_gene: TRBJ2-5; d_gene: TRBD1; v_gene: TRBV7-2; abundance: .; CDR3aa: CASSEQQGGTQYF; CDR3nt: TGTGCCAGCAGCGAACAACAGGGGGGGACCCAGTACTTC
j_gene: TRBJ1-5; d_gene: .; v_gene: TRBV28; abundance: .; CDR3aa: CASSFVAGDQPQHF; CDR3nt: TGTGCCAGCAGTTTTGTCGCGGGGGATCAGCCCCAGCATTTT
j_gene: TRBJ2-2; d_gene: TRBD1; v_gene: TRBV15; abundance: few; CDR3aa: CATSRHGTGDTGELFF; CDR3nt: TGTGCCACCAGCAGACACGGGACAGGAGACACCGGGGAGCTGTTTTTT
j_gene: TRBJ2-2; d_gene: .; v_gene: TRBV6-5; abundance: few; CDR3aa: CASRRVGTGELFF; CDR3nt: TGTGCCAGCAGGAGGGTGGGGACCGGGGAGCTGTTTTTT
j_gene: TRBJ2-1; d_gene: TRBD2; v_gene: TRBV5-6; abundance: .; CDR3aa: CASSLTSGGAAVDEQFF; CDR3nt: TGTGCCAGCAGCCTTACTAGCGGGGGGGCCGCGGTTGATGAGCAGTTCTTC
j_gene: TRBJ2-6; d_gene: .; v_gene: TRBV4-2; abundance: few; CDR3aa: CASSQDWANSGANVLTF; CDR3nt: TGTGCCAGCAGCCAAGATTGGGCCAACTCTGGGGCCAACGTCCTGACTTTC
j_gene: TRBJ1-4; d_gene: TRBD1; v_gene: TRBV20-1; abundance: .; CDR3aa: CSARQGAGNEKLFF; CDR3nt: TGCAGTGCTAGACAGGGGGCGGGTAATGAAAAACTGTTTTTT
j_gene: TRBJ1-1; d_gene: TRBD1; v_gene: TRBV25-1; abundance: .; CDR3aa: CASSDDPGQGGMYTEAFF; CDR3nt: TGTGCCAGCAGTGACGACCCGGGACAGGGTGGTATGTACACTGAAGCTTTCTTT
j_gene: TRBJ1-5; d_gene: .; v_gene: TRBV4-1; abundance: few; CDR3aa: CASSQPNQPQHF; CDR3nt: TGCGCCAGCAGCCAACCTAATCAGCCCCAGCATTTT
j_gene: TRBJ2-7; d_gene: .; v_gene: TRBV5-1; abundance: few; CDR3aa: CASSLLPPYEQYF; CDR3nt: TGCGCCAGCAGCTTGTTGCCCCCCTACGAGCAGTACTTC
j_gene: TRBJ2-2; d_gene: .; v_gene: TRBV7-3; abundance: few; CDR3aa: CASSPSVSAGELFF; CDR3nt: TGTGCCAGCAGCCCCTCAGTGAGTGCCGGGGAGCTGTTTTTT
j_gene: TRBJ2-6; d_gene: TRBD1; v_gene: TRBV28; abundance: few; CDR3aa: CASSGQGAGANVLTF; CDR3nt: TGTGCCAGCAGCGGACAGGGGGCTGGGGCCAACGTCCTGACTTTC
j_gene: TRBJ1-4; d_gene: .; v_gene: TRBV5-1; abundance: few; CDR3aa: CASSLEDEEKLFF; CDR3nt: TGCGCCAGCAGCTTGGAAGACGAAGAAAAACTGTTTTTT
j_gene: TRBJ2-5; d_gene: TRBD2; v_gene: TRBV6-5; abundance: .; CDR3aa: CASRRKRGGDETQYF; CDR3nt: TGTGCCAGCAGGCGAAAGCGGGGGGGGGATGAGACCCAGTACTTC
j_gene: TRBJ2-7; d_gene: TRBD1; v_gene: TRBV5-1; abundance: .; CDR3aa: CASGRQGTYEQYF; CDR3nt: TGCGCCAGCGGCCGACAGGGGACCTACGAGCAGTACTTC
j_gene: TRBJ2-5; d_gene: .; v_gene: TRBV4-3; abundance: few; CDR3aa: CASSQVVTETQYF; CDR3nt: TGCGCCAGCAGCCAAGTTGTTACAGAGACCCAGTACTTC
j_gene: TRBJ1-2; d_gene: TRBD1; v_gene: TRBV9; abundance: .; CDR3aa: CASSVAGTGVGGYTF; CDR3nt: TGTGCCAGCAGCGTAGCTGGGACAGGGGTCGGTGGCTACACCTTC
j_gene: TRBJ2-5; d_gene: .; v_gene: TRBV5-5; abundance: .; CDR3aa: CASSSQRVGGETQYF; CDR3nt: TGTGCCAGCAGCTCTCAGCGGGTAGGGGGCGAGACCCAGTACTTC
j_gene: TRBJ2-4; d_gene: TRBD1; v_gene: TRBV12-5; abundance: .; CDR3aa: CASGHPGQENIQYF; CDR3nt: TGTGCTAGTGGCCATCCGGGACAGGAGAACATTCAGTACTTC
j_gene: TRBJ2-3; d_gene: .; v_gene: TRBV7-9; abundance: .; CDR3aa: CASSPGLRGTTDTQYF; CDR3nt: TGTGCCAGCAGCCCCGGCCTCCGGGGAACCACAGATACGCAGTATTTT
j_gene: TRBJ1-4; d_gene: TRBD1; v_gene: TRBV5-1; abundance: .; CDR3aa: CASSSSGQGGEKLFF; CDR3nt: TGCGCCAGCAGCTCGTCCGGACAGGGAGGCGAAAAACTGTTTTTT
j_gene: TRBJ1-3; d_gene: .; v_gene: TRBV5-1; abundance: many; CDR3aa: CASSLDPVGNTIYF; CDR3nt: TGCGCCAGCAGCTTGGACCCGGTTGGAAACACCATATATTTT
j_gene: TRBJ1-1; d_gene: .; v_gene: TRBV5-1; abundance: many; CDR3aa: CASTLTMTTGTEAFF; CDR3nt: TGCGCCAGCACCTTGACAATGACTACCGGGACTGAAGCTTTCTTT
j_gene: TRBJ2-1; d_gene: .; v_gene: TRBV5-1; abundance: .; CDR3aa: CASSLAGSLNEQFF; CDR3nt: TGCGCCAGCAGCTTGGCCGGGTCATTGAATGAGCAGTTCTTC
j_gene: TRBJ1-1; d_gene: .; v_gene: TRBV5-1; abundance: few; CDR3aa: CASSLAVYTEAFF; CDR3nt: TGCGCCAGCAGCTTGGCGGTCTACACTGAAGCTTTCTTT
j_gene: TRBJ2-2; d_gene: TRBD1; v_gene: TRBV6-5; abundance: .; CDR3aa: CASRRQGGTGELFF; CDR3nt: TGTGCCAGCAGGAGACAGGGCGGCACCGGGGAGCTGTTTTTT
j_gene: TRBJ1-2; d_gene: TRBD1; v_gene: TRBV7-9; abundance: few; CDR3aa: CASSRGGTGGRGYTF; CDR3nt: TGTGCCAGCAGCCGAGGCGGGACAGGGGGCCGGGGCTACACCTTC